Following are 17 T cell receptor beta chains from one sample sequenced in a study of blood T cell repertoires in COVID-19. Sequenced by immunoSEQ multiplex PCR; TCRdb stores in-frame clones only, minus some. The data hold about 670,000 clones, with 90% observed a single time. Sequences were obtained from peripheral blood. The receptors come from a young woman with acute or convalescent COVID-19.

This chain joins TRBV29-1 and TRBJ1-1; 7 bases line up with TRBD1. This CDR3 is 15 amino acids long. Trimming at V came to 0 bases and at J to 10 bases, leaving 14 bases not matched to a gene. The germline gives CDR1 SQVTM, CDR2 ANQGSEA. The CDR3 coding sequence is TGCAGCGTTGAAGATCCTACGGCGACAGGGCGGCCAGCTTTCTTT. This sequence encodes CSVEDPTATGRPAFF.

The CDR3, as DNA: TGTGCCAGCAGTGACTCGATGACAGGGGGCTATGGCTACACCTTC. Protein product: CASSDSMTGGYGYTF. The chain has TRBV6-4 and TRBJ1-2, with 9 bases fitting TRBD1. Trimming cost V 0 bases and J 4 bases; bases outside gene matches: 3. Germline loops: CDR1 MRHNA, CDR2 SNTAGT. The length of the CDR3 is 15 residues.

This clone has only one observation. The chain uses TRBV18 and TRBJ2-7; D is perhaps TRBD1 (5 bases). V was pared by 6 bases and J by 4 bases, with 22 bases between. From germline, CDR1 is KGHSH and CDR2 LQKENI. This CDR3 contains 16 residues. The CDR3 protein is CASSPSPGSLGYEQYF. DNA for the CDR3: TGTGCCAGCTCTCCCTCGCCAGGGTCCCTGGGGTACGAGCAGTACTTC.

The chain links TRBV10-3 to TRBJ1-5; no reliable D call. V was shortened by 0 bases and J by 3 bases, with 9 bases between the two germline ends. Germline assignment: CDR1 ENHRY and CDR2 SYGVKD. This CDR3 comprises 15 residues. CDR3 in amino acids: CAISESKQLNQPQHF. CDR3 coding DNA: TGTGCCATCAGTGAGTCGAAACAGCTCAATCAGCCCCAGCATTTT.

This rearrangement joins TRBV7-9 to TRBJ2-3, with D maybe TRBD2 (6 bases). V lost 0 bases and J lost 3, with 16 bases in between. Per germline, CDR1 SEHNR and CDR2 FQNEAQ (reference sequence). There are 17 residues in the CDR3. The CDR3 sequence: CASSLAQSSEWTDTQYF. CDR3 DNA: TGTGCCAGCAGCTTAGCGCAATCTAGCGAGTGGACAGATACGCAGTATTTT.

The genes are TRBV12-3 or TRBV12-4 and TRBJ1-6; 7 nucleotides agree with TRBD1. V was clipped by 7 bases and J by 6 bases; unmatched bases: 3. There are 13 residues in the CDR3. The CDR3 protein is CASTGQTNSPLHF. DNA of the CDR3: TGTGCCAGCACGGGACAGACTAATTCACCCCTCCACTTT.

The gene calls are TRBV2 and TRBJ1-2, with unresolved D. Germline CDR1 and CDR2: SNHLY and FYNNEI. V was clipped by 7 bases and J by 1 base, with 13 bases between them. The CDR3 consists of 14 residues. DNA of the CDR3: TGTGCCAGCAATAGCCAGACGGTTAACTATGGCTACACCTTC. Translating gives CASNSQTVNYGYTF.

The genes are TRBV19 and TRBJ1-5, with D tentatively TRBD1 (5 bases). This CDR3 spans 15 amino acids. Trimming stripped 1 base from V and 2 bases from J, with 9 bases between. Germline V gene lookup returns CDR1 LNHDA and CDR2 SQIVND (reference sequence). The CDR3 bases are TGTGCCAGTAGTATAGGTCAGGGTTGCAATCAGCCCCAGCATTTT. Its protein is CASSIGQGCNQPQHF.

The gene calls are TRBV9 and TRBJ2-1, with TRBD2 identical over 9 bases. This CDR3 contains 13 residues. Unmatched junction bases numbered 2, after V lost 2 bases and J lost 8 bases. Germline V gene sequence: CDR1 SGDLS, CDR2 YYNGEE. DNA of the CDR3: TGTGCCAGCAGCGTCGTAGCGGGGGATGAGCAGTTCTTC. Residues: CASSVVAGDEQFF. Looking up the rest from reference TRBV9 and TRBJ2-1 gives the full variable domain: DSGVTQTPKHLITATGQRVTLRCSPRSGDLSVYWYQQSLDQGLQFLIQYYNGEERAKGNILERFSAQQFPDLHSELNLSSLELGDSALYFCASSVVAGDEQFFGPGTRLTVL.

The CDR3: CSAEGGAGELFF. CDR3 bases: TGCAGCGCCGAGGGAGGGGCCGGGGAGCTGTTTTTT. The rearrangement uses TRBV29-1 and TRBJ2-2, with 7 bases that match TRBD2. Germline CDR1 is SQVTM and CDR2 is ANQGSEA. This CDR3 has 12 amino acids. The V and J ends lost 7 bases and 6 bases, in that order; junction bases with no gene match: 5.

This rearrangement joins TRBV19 to TRBJ1-4, with 10 bases fitting TRBD1. V trimming: 8 bases; J trimming: 0 bases; junction bases outside the gene matches: 6. This CDR3 comprises 16 residues. Germline V gene sequence: CDR1 LNHDA, CDR2 SQIVND (reference sequence). The CDR3 DNA follows: TGTGCCAGTTCTGACAGGGGGCGAGCAACTAATGAAAAACTGTTTTTT. It translates to CASSDRGRATNEKLFF.

This sequence joins TRBV30 and TRBJ1-5; 8 positions match TRBD1. Trimming cost V 4 bases and J 6 bases; bases outside gene matches: 8. The V gene's germline CDR1 is GTSNPN and CDR2 SVGIG (reference sequence). CDR3 length equals 14 residues. As DNA, the CDR3 is TGTGCCTGGATGCAGCAGGGGGCCCTTCAGCCCCAGCATTTT. Translating it yields CAWMQQGALQPQHF.

The rearrangement links TRBV5-1 to TRBJ2-2, with 10 bases lining up with TRBD2. The CDR3 sequence is 14 residues long. Germline-derived CDR1 and CDR2 are SGHRS and YFSETQ. Unmatched junction bases numbered 1, after V lost 2 bases and J lost 6 bases. The CDR3 DNA is TGCGCCAGCAGCTTAACTAGCGGGGCCGGGGAGCTGTTTTTT. It codes for CASSLTSGAGELFF.

This chain uses TRBV2 with TRBJ2-1; tentatively, D is TRBD2 (6 bases). Looked up from germline, CDR1 is SNHLY and CDR2 is FYNNEI. The V and J ends lost 2 bases and 7 bases respectively, with 12 bases between them. The CDR3 totals 14 residues. Written as DNA, the CDR3 is TGTGCCAGCAGTGAATTTGCGGGGCTAAATGAGCAGTTCTTC. It is translated as CASSEFAGLNEQFF.

The V gene is TRBV12-5, the J gene TRBJ2-5; a weak D match, TRBD1 (5 bases). CDR1 is LGHNT, CDR2 FRNRAP, per germline. Trimming stripped 5 bases from V and 5 bases from J, with 15 bases between. The CDR3 covers 14 residues. As DNA, the CDR3 is TGTGCTAGTGGTGGAAGTGGGGCGCGGGAGACCCAGTACTTC. This codes for CASGGSGARETQYF.

This chain links TRBV4-1 with TRBJ1-1; TRBD1 matches at 8 bases. Per germline, CDR1 MGHRA and CDR2 YSYEKL. The J segment lost 0 bases and the V segment lost 4 bases, leaving 13 bases of the junction unmatched. The CDR3 is made up of 18 amino acids. CDR3 residues: CASSPFDRGGALNTEAFF. In nucleotides, the CDR3 is TGCGCCAGCAGCCCTTTCGACAGGGGCGGGGCGCTGAACACTGAAGCTTTCTTT.

The sample holds one count of this clone. V is TRBV5-1 and J is TRBJ2-7; the D gene is possibly TRBD2 (6 bases). The CDR3 length is 18 residues. Between the trimmed V and J ends, which lost 1 base and 0 bases, there was a span of 20 bases. Germline CDR1 reads SGHRS; CDR2 reads YFSETQ. This CDR3 is CASSLPPFRGKSSYEQYF. CDR3 in DNA: TGCGCCAGCAGCTTGCCCCCGTTCCGGGGGAAGAGCTCCTACGAGCAGTACTTC.